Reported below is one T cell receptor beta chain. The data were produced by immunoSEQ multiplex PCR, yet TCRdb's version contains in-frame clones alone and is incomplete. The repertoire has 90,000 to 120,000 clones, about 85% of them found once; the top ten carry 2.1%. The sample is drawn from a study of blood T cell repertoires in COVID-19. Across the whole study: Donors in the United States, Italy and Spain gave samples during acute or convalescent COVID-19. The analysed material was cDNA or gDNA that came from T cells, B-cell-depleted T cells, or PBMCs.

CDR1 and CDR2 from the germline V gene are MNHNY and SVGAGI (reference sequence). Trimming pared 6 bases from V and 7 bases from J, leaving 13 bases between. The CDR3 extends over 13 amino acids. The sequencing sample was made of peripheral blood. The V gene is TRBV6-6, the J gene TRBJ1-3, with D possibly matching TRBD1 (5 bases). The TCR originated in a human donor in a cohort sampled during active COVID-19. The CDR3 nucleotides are TGTGCCAGCAGCGGGGGAATGGGGAACACCATATATTTT. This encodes CASSGGMGNTIYF.